The 10 T cell receptor beta chains reported below all come from one sample, sequenced in a study of T cell repertoires in cytomegalovirus infection. TCRdb re-called the reads through MiXCR, storing one row per CDR3 protein. The sample lists about 830,000 distinct CDR3 sequences, about 30% seen once, with around 12% in the top ten. Their recognized antigens are unknown. The source was cultured CD8+ T cells from PBMCs, collected from culture after CMV antigen stimulation. All receptors come from a human donor in good health (CMV status not recorded). Some clones in this sample may be carry-over from other donors' samples.

As concerns this clonotype: A much larger clone is a single base away; this may be a read error. V is TRBV27 and J is TRBJ1-1, with 7 bases lining up with TRBD1. Looked up from germline, CDR1 is MNHEY and CDR2 is SMNVEV (reference sequence). CDR3 length equals 12 residues. Trimming at V came to 3 bases and at J to 8 bases, leaving 3 bases not matched to a gene. The CDR3 reads CASSFQTGEAFF. The CDR3 DNA reads as TGTGCCAGCAGTTTTCAGACAGGGGAAGCTTTCTTT.

The gene calls are TRBV7-9 and TRBJ1-1, with TRBD1 matching 8 bases. Germline V CDR1 and CDR2: SEHNR, FQNEAQ (reference sequence). The CDR3 totals 12 residues. Germline trimming cut 7 bases from V and 7 bases from J; bases unmatched to any gene: 5. The CDR3 region is CASTSTGDEAFF. Here the CDR3 DNA reads TGTGCCAGCACCTCGACAGGGGATGAAGCTTTCTTT.

In its sample, this clonotype was seen a few times. V and J are TRBV7-6 and TRBJ1-1; TRBD1 matches 9 bases. The trim removed 8 bases at V and 0 bases at J, leaving 4 bases unmatched. Germline CDR1 is SGHVS and CDR2 is FNYEAQ. This CDR3 spans 14 amino acids. The CDR3 nucleotides read TGTGCCAGCTCGGGACAGGGCATGAACACTGAAGCTTTCTTT. This translates into CASSGQGMNTEAFF.

This sequence joins TRBV19 and TRBJ2-6, with D possibly matching TRBD2 (6 bases). CDR1 is LNHDA, CDR2 SQIVND, per germline (reference sequence). This CDR3 is 17 amino acids long. V was trimmed by 8 bases and J by 4 bases, leaving 21 bases between them. The CDR3 sequence: CASHGGLSSPGANVLTF. In nucleotides, the CDR3 is TGTGCCAGTCACGGGGGACTGTCTTCCCCCGGGGCCAACGTCCTGACTTTC.

The chain has TRBV24-1 and TRBJ2-5; D is perhaps TRBD2 (6 bases). Per germline, CDR1 KGHDR and CDR2 SFDVKD. The CDR3 covers 12 residues. Between the trimmed V and J ends, which lost 8 bases and 4 bases, there was a span of 10 bases. In nucleotides, the CDR3 is TGTGCCACCATGGGACTGGGAGAGACCCAGTACTTC. It translates to CATMGLGETQYF.

This clonotype occurred a few times. CDR3 loop: CASSLVFDRRANYGYTF. CDR3 nucleotide sequence: TGTGCCAGCAGCTTAGTGTTCGACAGGCGCGCTAACTATGGCTACACCTTC. The chain recombines TRBV7-9 with TRBJ1-2; D may be TRBD1 (6 bases). Germline CDR1 reads SEHNR; CDR2 reads FQNEAQ (reference sequence). Trimming shortened V by 1 base and J by 0 bases, and 15 bases separated the two germline ends. CDR3 length equals 17 residues.

This clonotype appeared a few times. This chain connects TRBV6-5 to TRBJ2-1; the D gene is possibly TRBD1 (6 bases). V was cut by 2 bases and J by 6 bases, with 8 bases left in between. CDR3 length: 13 residues. The germline CDR1 and CDR2 sequences are MNHEY and SVGAGI. The CDR3 sequence: CASSYLGANEQFF. Here the CDR3 DNA reads TGTGCCAGCAGTTACCTGGGGGCCAATGAGCAGTTCTTC.

Concerning this clonotype: One end of the junction is discordant with germline, which a read error may explain. The rearrangement joins TRBV12-3 or TRBV12-4 to TRBJ1-2; D not resolved. The CDR3 spans 12 residues. The CDR3 DNA reads TGTGCCGGCAGTCATAGGGCTAATGGCTACACCTTC. Its protein is CAGSHRANGYTF.

This clonotype has more than one count but fewer than ten. V and J are TRBV15 and TRBJ1-1; D perhaps matches TRBD1 (5 bases). Germline assignment: CDR1 LNHNV and CDR2 YYDKDF (reference sequence). The V end lost 0 bases, the J end lost 0 bases, and 11 bases lay between the germline ends. The CDR3 loop spans 16 amino acids. The CDR3 sequence is CATSRDWAGLNTEAFF. CDR3 in DNA: TGTGCCACCAGCAGAGATTGGGCAGGGTTGAACACTGAAGCTTTCTTT.

As regards this clonotype: This may stem from a read error, because a much larger clone lies one nucleotide away. The chain recombines TRBV7-6 with TRBJ2-1; D unresolved. This CDR3 has 15 residues. Trimming took off 4 bases at V and 5 bases at J, with 15 bases between the two ends. CDR1 and CDR2 (germline): SGHVS, FNYEAQ. CDR3 protein: CASSSTPRADNEQFF. The CDR3 nucleotides read TGTGCCAGCAGCTCTACTCCTCGGGCTGACAATGAGCAGTTCTTC.